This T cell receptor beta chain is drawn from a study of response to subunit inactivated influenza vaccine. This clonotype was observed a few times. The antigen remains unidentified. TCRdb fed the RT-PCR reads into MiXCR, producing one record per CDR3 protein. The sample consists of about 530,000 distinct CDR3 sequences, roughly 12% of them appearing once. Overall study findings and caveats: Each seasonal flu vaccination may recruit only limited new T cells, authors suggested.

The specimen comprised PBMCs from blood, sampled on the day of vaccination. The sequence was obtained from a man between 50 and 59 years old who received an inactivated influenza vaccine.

The CDR3 region has the DNA TGTGCCAGTAGTTCGACTCATCAAGAGACCCAGTACTTC. It is translated as CASSSTHQETQYF. This sequence joins TRBV19 and TRBJ2-5, with D unclear. In germline, CDR1 is LNHDA, CDR2 SQIVND (reference sequence). V was trimmed by 5 bases and J by 2 bases, leaving 9 bases between them. The CDR3 spans 13 residues.